The 5 T cell receptor beta chains listed next were all sequenced from one sample in a study of blood T cells in healthy people across ages. With a J-beta primer mix and a sample-barcoded 5' primer, a second PCR ran roughly 6 to 12 cycles. TCRdb ran MiXCR on the 5' RACE reads and lists one entry per CDR3 protein. The sample lists some 700,000 distinct CDR3 sequences; about a fifth were seen once. The specimen sequenced was blood. The receptor source for this set is a man between 65 and 79 years old in good health.

The chain links TRBV9 to TRBJ2-3; 8 bases match TRBD2. V was pared by 2 bases and J by 3 bases, with 8 bases of the junction left unmatched. The germline V gene encodes CDR1 SGDLS and CDR2 YYNGEE. This CDR3 region has 16 residues. CDR3: CASSVTSGGPTDTQYF. CDR3 DNA: TGTGCCAGCAGCGTTACTTCGGGAGGGCCGACAGATACGCAGTATTTT. Full variable domain (outside the CDR3, taken from reference TRBV9 and TRBJ2-3): DSGVTQTPKHLITATGQRVTLRCSPRSGDLSVYWYQQSLDQGLQFLIQYYNGEERAKGNILERFSAQQFPDLHSELNLSSLELGDSALYFCASSVTSGGPTDTQYFGPGTRLTVL.

This clonotype was observed a handful of times. The rearrangement joins TRBV6-1 to TRBJ1-2, with D perhaps TRBD1 (5 bases). V gave up 6 bases and J gave up 14 bases, with 31 bases separating them. This CDR3 spans 16 amino acids. Germline loops: CDR1 MNHNS, CDR2 SASEGT. The CDR3 DNA follows: TGTGCCAGCAGGGATTGGAATACGGAGCCGGGGACTTTAGGGACCTTC. This encodes CASRDWNTEPGTLGTF.

This rearrangement joins TRBV5-1 to TRBJ2-5; unclear D gene. Trimming took off 1 base at V and 1 base at J, with 14 bases between the two ends. Germline CDR1 and CDR2: SGHRS and YFSETQ. The CDR3 is 16 amino acids. The CDR3 sequence: CASSLMGFSGQETQYF. The CDR3 DNA follows: TGCGCCAGCAGCTTGATGGGATTTTCGGGCCAAGAGACCCAGTACTTC.

This clonotype was detected only a few times. DNA of the CDR3: TGTGCCAGCAGTCCGAGTCACAGGGGGGTGGAGCAGCCCCAGCATTTT. It is translated as CASSPSHRGVEQPQHF. J is TRBJ1-5 and V is TRBV27; 8 bases are shared with TRBD1. The germline gives CDR1 MNHEY, CDR2 SMNVEV (reference sequence). The length of the CDR3 is 16 residues. The J segment lost 7 bases and the V segment lost 5 bases, leaving 13 bases of the junction unmatched.

This clonotype was found a few times. This chain links TRBV19 with TRBJ2-1, with 7 positions matching TRBD2. V was pared by 4 bases and J by 5 bases, with 8 bases of the junction left unmatched. CDR1 and CDR2 from the germline V gene are LNHDA and SQIVND (reference sequence). The CDR3 sequence is 15 residues long. The CDR3 protein is CASSTQRGGHNEQFF. The DNA of the CDR3 is TGTGCCAGTAGTACCCAGCGGGGCGGACACAATGAGCAGTTCTTC.